A selection of T cell receptor beta chains follows, all from one sample in a study of OX40 agonist ivuxolimab in advanced cancers. Profiled with immunoSEQ multiplex PCR; TCRdb holds only in-frame clones, not every one. The sample has approximately 16,000 clones; 70% to 90% are singletons. Material: CD4+ or CD8+ T cells sorted from blood, obtained in a trial of the OX40 agonist ivuxolimab. The receptors stem from an adult with an advanced solid tumor such as melanoma, head and neck, liver or kidney cancer. CDR3s include the opening cysteine and the closing phenylalanine or tryptophan.

j_gene: TRBJ2-1; v_gene: TRBV20-1; CDR3aa: CSAPDPPEQFF
j_gene: TRBJ1-2; v_gene: TRBV28; CDR3aa: CASSLGGASAPGQGGIGYTF
j_gene: TRBJ2-2; v_gene: TRBV7-9; CDR3aa: CASASPPGQITGELFF
j_gene: TRBJ2-1; v_gene: TRBV21-1; CDR3aa: CANRKGQGSYNEQFF
j_gene: TRBJ2-1; v_gene: TRBV5-1; CDR3aa: CASSLSSNNEQFF
j_gene: TRBJ1-5; v_gene: TRBV21-1; CDR3aa: CASSNQETDSNQPQHF
j_gene: TRBJ2-2; v_gene: TRBV4-2; CDR3aa: CASSQGGRAGVSGELFF
j_gene: TRBJ1-3; v_gene: TRBV21-1; CDR3aa: CASSKVTGEGSTIYF
j_gene: TRBJ2-7; v_gene: TRBV2; CDR3aa: CASSVMTVTYEQYF
j_gene: TRBJ1-1; v_gene: TRBV28; CDR3aa: CASSLFGQVAFF
j_gene: TRBJ2-3; v_gene: TRBV9; CDR3aa: CASSGLPSGITDTQYF
j_gene: TRBJ2-3; v_gene: TRBV6-6; CDR3aa: CASSGGTGGALDTQYF
j_gene: TRBJ2-1; v_gene: TRBV27; CDR3aa: CASNLAGASYNEQFF
j_gene: TRBJ2-4; v_gene: TRBV18; CDR3aa: CASSPGRESNIQYF
j_gene: TRBJ2-5; v_gene: TRBV11-2; CDR3aa: CASSQNRPGQGALETQYF
j_gene: TRBJ2-4; v_gene: TRBV6-6; CDR3aa: CASTDAGANIQYF
j_gene: TRBJ2-1; v_gene: TRBV27; CDR3aa: CASHGTSDYNEQFF
j_gene: TRBJ2-7; v_gene: TRBV5-1; CDR3aa: CASSLTREAYEQYF
j_gene: TRBJ2-5; v_gene: TRBV7-2; CDR3aa: CASSLGLGAGVLETQYF
j_gene: TRBJ2-1; v_gene: TRBV11-2; CDR3aa: CASSRTGTYNEQFF
j_gene: TRBJ2-1; v_gene: TRBV19; CDR3aa: CASSIREKDNEQFF
j_gene: -; v_gene: TRBV29-1; CDR3aa: CSVAGLATYEQYF
j_gene: TRBJ2-7; v_gene: TRBV30; CDR3aa: CAWSVGGPEQYF
j_gene: TRBJ2-7; v_gene: TRBV7-3; CDR3aa: CASSRRQGYEQYF
j_gene: TRBJ1-5; v_gene: TRBV7-9; CDR3aa: CASSLDHQPQHF
j_gene: TRBJ2-4; v_gene: TRBV2; CDR3aa: CASSEEGAAKNIQYF
j_gene: TRBJ1-1; v_gene: TRBV30; CDR3aa: CAWSVQGGRMNTEAFF
j_gene: TRBJ2-4; v_gene: TRBV28; CDR3aa: CASSLGARPQNIQYF
j_gene: TRBJ2-5; v_gene: TRBV19; CDR3aa: CASSIEGGRQETQYF
j_gene: TRBJ1-5; v_gene: TRBV2; CDR3aa: CASSRFTADSNQPQHF
j_gene: TRBJ2-2; v_gene: TRBV7-9; CDR3aa: CATGLAGAWELFF
j_gene: TRBJ2-6; v_gene: TRBV7-6; CDR3aa: CASSPFYSSLRANVLTF
j_gene: TRBJ2-5; v_gene: TRBV10-3; CDR3aa: CAINEGYQETQYF
j_gene: TRBJ2-1; v_gene: TRBV7-2; CDR3aa: CASSLTGYNEQFF
j_gene: TRBJ2-3; v_gene: TRBV15; CDR3aa: CATSIPTSTDTQYF
j_gene: TRBJ1-1; v_gene: TRBV7-9; CDR3aa: CASSPSLGLNTEAFF
j_gene: TRBJ2-7; v_gene: TRBV19; CDR3aa: CASSIDPWAGGEQYF
j_gene: TRBJ2-7; v_gene: TRBV4-2; CDR3aa: CASSQGQGLHEQYF
j_gene: TRBJ2-7; v_gene: TRBV28; CDR3aa: CASKGDPYEQYF
j_gene: TRBJ2-5; v_gene: TRBV28; CDR3aa: CASSYGQLEGETQYF
j_gene: TRBJ1-1; v_gene: TRBV7-3; CDR3aa: CASSSEGAGFPEAFF
j_gene: TRBJ1-5; v_gene: TRBV7-9; CDR3aa: CASSLDRAHQPQHF
j_gene: TRBJ1-5; v_gene: TRBV15; CDR3aa: CATSRGDSNQPQHF
j_gene: TRBJ1-3; v_gene: TRBV18; CDR3aa: CASSPPMTVHTIYF
j_gene: TRBJ2-1; v_gene: TRBV28; CDR3aa: CASSFGLAGQFF